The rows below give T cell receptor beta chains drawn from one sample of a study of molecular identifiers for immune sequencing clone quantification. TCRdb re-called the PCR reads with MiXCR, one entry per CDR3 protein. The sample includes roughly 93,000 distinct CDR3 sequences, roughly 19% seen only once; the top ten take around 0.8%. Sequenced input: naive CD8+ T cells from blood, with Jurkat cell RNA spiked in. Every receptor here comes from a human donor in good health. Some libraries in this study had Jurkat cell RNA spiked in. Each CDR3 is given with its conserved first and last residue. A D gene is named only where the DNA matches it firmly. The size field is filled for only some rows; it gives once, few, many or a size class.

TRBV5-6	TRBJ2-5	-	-	TGTACCAGCAGCTTGGGTCTGACAAGGTCGACCCAAGAGACCCAGTACTTC	CTSSLGLTRSTQETQYF
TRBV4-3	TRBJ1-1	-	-	TGCGCCAGCAGCCAAGATCTTCAGGCAATTGTGGGCACTGAAGCTTTCTTT	CASSQDLQAIVGTEAFF
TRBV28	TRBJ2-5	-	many	TGTGCCGGCAGTTTAGGGATGACCCCATTACTTGTAGAGACCCAGTACTTC	CAGSLGMTPLLVETQYF
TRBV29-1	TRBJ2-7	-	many	TGCAGCGTTGTGGTAACCTACGAGCAGTACTTC	CSVVVTYEQYF
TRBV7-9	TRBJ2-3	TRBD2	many	TGTGCCAGCAGCGTCCCCGGGACTAGCGGGAGGGGCACAGATACGCAGTATTTT	CASSVPGTSGRGTDTQYF
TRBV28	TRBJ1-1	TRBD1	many	TGTGCCAGCAGTTCCGACGTACCTGGACAGGTCCTACTAAACTCTATGAACACTGAAGCTTTCTTT	CASSSDVPGQVLLNSMNTEAFF
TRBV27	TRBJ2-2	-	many	TGTGCCAGCAGTTTATATAGCGGTGACACCGGGGAGCTGTTTTTT	CASSLYSGDTGELFF
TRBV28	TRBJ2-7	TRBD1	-	TGTGCCAACAGACCGACAGGGGTGTACGAGCAGTACTTC	CANRPTGVYEQYF
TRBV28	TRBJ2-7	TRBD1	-	TGTGCCAGCAGCGGACAGGGTGACTACGAGCAGTGCTTC	CASSGQGDYEQCF
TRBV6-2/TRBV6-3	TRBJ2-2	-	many	TGTGCCAGCAGTTACGGCCAGTTCGCCGGGGAGCTGTTTTTT	CASSYGQFAGELFF
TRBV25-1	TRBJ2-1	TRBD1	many	TGTGCCAGCAGTGAATTGAGACAGGGGCCCAATGAGCAGTTCTTC	CASSELRQGPNEQFF
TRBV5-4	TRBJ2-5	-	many	TGTGCCAGCAGCTCCGGGACGGACCAAGAGACCCAGTACTTC	CASSSGTDQETQYF
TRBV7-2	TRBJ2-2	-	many	TGTGCCAGCAGCTTAGGTCCGGGGATCCGGACCGGGGAGCTGTTTTTT	CASSLGPGIRTGELFF
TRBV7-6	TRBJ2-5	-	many	TGTGCCAGCAGCATGTCCTGGGGGGAAGAGACCCAGTACTTC	CASSMSWGEETQYF
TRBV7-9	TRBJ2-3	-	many	TGTGCCAGCAGCACAAAACTAGACCTCACAGATACGCAGTATTTT	CASSTKLDLTDTQYF
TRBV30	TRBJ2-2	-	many	TGTGCCTGGAGTTGGGTAGCCGGGGAGCTGTTTTTT	CAWSWVAGELFF
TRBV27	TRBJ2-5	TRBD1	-	TGTGCCAGCAGTTCCCCCGGGACAGGGGTAGAGACCCAGTACTTC	CASSSPGTGVETQYF
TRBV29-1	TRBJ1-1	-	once	TGCAGCGTTTTCCAGAGACTGAACACTGAAGCTTTCTTT	CSVFQRLNTEAFF
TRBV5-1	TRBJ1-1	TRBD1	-	TGCGCCAGCAGCTACAGGGTTCAGGGGGAAGCGGCTGAAGCTTTCTTT	CASSYRVQGEAAEAFF
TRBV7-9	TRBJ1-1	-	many	TGTGCCAGCAGCCCTCCCGACCAGAACACTGAAGCTTTCTTT	CASSPPDQNTEAFF
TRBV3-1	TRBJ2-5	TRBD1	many	TGTGCCAGCAGCCCCTTCACGGGACAGTACCAAGAGACCCAGTACTTC	CASSPFTGQYQETQYF
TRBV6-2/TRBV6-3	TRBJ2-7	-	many	TGTGCCAGCAGTTCCCGGGACGGGATCTACGAGCAGTACTTC	CASSSRDGIYEQYF
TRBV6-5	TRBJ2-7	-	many	TGTGCCAGCAGTTATTCCCCCTCCTACGAGCAGTACTTC	CASSYSPSYEQYF
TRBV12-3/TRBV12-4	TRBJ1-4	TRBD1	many	TGTGCCAGCAGTTTAGCCGCTGACAGGGAATATGAAAAACTGTTTTTT	CASSLAADREYEKLFF
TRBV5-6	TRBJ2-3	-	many	TGTGCCAGCGTCAGGGAGGGCAGGGGGCTGGATACGCAGTATTTT	CASVREGRGLDTQYF
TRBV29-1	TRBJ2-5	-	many	TGCAGCGTCTGGGGCTCTTCTTTGGAGACCCAGTACTTC	CSVWGSSLETQYF
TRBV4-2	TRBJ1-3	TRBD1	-	TGTGCCAGCAGCCAAGAGAAACAGGGGGCGCCGGGAAACACCATATATTTT	CASSQEKQGAPGNTIYF
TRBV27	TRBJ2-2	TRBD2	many	TGTGCCAGCAGTCTTGGACTAGCGGGAGCGCGTGGGGAGCTGTTTTTT	CASSLGLAGARGELFF
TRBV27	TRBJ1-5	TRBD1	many	TGTGCCAGCAGTACCACAGGGGTTGGGGGCCCTAGCAATCAGCCCCAGCATTTT	CASSTTGVGGPSNQPQHF
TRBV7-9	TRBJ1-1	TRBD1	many	TGTGCCAGCAGCTTATCCCTACAGGGGGGGCGCACTGAAGCTTTCTTT	CASSLSLQGGRTEAFF
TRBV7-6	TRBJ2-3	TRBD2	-	TGTGCCAGCAGCCCGGGACTACCGAGCACAGATACGCAGTATTTT	CASSPGLPSTDTQYF
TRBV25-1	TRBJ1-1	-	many	TGTGCCAGCAGTGCCTGGGTCAGATCAATTATGAACACTGAAGCTTTCTTT	CASSAWVRSIMNTEAFF
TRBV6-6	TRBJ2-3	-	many	TGTGCCAGCAGTTACGTGGGGGGGCTCGCAGATACGCAGTATTTT	CASSYVGGLADTQYF
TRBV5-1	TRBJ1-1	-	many	TGCGCCAGCAGCTTGGCAGGGAACACTGAAGCTTTCTTT	CASSLAGNTEAFF
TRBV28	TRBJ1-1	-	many	TGTGCCAGCAAGGGCGTCAACCTTGAAGCTTTCTTT	CASKGVNLEAFF
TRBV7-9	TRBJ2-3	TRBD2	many	TGTGCCAGCAGTGCGCGGGCTAGCGGTTTTCTCACAGATACGCAGTATTTT	CASSARASGFLTDTQYF
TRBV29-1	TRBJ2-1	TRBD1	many	TGCAGCGCCCTAGGACAGGGCGGCAATGAGCAGTTCTTC	CSALGQGGNEQFF
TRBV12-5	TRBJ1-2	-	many	TGTGCTAGTGGTTTCTCCGGGGACACCAGGGATAGCTACACCTTC	CASGFSGDTRDSYTF
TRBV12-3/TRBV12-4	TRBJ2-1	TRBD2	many	TGTGCCAGCAGCAGCGGACTAGCGAGGGGGAATGAGCAGTTCTTC	CASSSGLARGNEQFF
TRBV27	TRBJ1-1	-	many	TGTGCCAGCAGTTTGCGGCAGCGTGCAGGGGCCACTGAAGCTTTCTTT	CASSLRQRAGATEAFF
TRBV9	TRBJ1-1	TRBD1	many	TGTGCCAGCAGCCCGCAGGGGGGGACTGAAGCTTTCTTT	CASSPQGGTEAFF
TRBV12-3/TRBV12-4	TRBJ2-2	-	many	TGTGCCAGTGAACAGGGTTACACCGGGGAGCTGTTTTTT	CASEQGYTGELFF
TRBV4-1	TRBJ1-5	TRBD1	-	TGCGCCAGCAGCCAGAGGACAGGGGCAACCTTCAATCAGCCCCAGCATTTT	CASSQRTGATFNQPQHF
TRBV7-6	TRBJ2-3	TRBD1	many	TGTGCCAGCAGCCCAGGACAGGGGTACCCCACAGATACGCAGTATTTT	CASSPGQGYPTDTQYF
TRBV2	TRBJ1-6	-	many	TGTGCCAGAGTCCATCCGAGCGGTAATTCACCCCTCCACTTT	CARVHPSGNSPLHF
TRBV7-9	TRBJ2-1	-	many	TGTGCCAGCAGTCCCGGGACCGGGGTGAACAGGAATGAGCAGTTCTTC	CASSPGTGVNRNEQFF
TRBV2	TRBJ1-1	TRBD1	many	TGTGCCAGCAGTTCTGGACAGGGAGTTCAGAGCTCGCTGAACACTGAAGCTTTCTTT	CASSSGQGVQSSLNTEAFF
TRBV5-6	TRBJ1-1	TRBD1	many	TGTGCCAGCAGCTTAGGTACAGGGGCCGGGAACACTGAAGCTTTCTTT	CASSLGTGAGNTEAFF
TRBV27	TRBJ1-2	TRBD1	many	TGTGCCAGCAGTTTTGGGACAGGGGGGTATGGCTACACCTTC	CASSFGTGGYGYTF
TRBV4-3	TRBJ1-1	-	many	TGCGCCAGCAGCCAAGAGTACGGCGCTGAAGCTTTCTTT	CASSQEYGAEAFF
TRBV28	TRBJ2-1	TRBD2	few	TGTGCCAGCAGTTTTCCGGGGGGTGAGCAGTTCTTC	CASSFPGGEQFF